These 10 T cell receptor beta chains came from one sample sequenced in a study of CD8 T cells in Susac syndrome. Random hexamers were used to reverse transcribe an amount of about 0.45 to 1 ug RNA. TCRdb itself ran the immunoSEQ multiplex PCR reads through MiXCR, one entry per CDR3 protein. The sample includes around 70,000 distinct CDR3 sequences, 94% of them seen just once. Sequenced: CD8+ T cells from PBMCs. The receptors were gathered from a human donor with multiple sclerosis.

The chain links TRBV27 to TRBJ1-4, with a weak D call TRBD1 (6 bases). This CDR3 has 14 amino acids. The germline V gene has CDR1 MNHEY and CDR2 SMNVEV (reference sequence). Between the trimmed V and J ends, which lost 6 bases and 4 bases, there was a span of 12 bases. CDR3 coding DNA: TGTGCCAGCAGAAAACAGGGATATAATGAAAAACTGTTTTTT. This translates into CASRKQGYNEKLFF.

The chain carries TRBV9 and TRBJ2-7; D is undetermined. The CDR3 is 14 amino acids. Germline CDR1 and CDR2: SGDLS and YYNGEE. V was cut by 0 bases and J by 2 bases, with 9 bases left in between. The CDR3 DNA sequence: TGTGCCAGCAGCGTAGGGGCAGGCCCCTACGAGCAGTACTTC. Amino acid sequence: CASSVGAGPYEQYF.

The rearrangement uses TRBV6-4 and TRBJ2-3; D gene unclear. CDR3 length equals 14 residues. V lost 3 bases, J lost 2 bases, and 9 bases lay in between. Germline V gene data show CDR1 as MRHNA and CDR2 as SNTAGT. CDR3 nucleotide sequence: TGTGCCAGCAGTGAGAGCCAGGACACAGATACGCAGTATTTT. Encoded protein: CASSESQDTDTQYF.

This rearrangement joins TRBV7-9 to TRBJ1-5; 7 nucleotides agree with TRBD1. From germline, CDR1 is SEHNR and CDR2 FQNEAQ (reference sequence). The CDR3 is 16 residues long. V dropped 5 bases and J dropped 5; count of bases not matched to a gene: 12. Here the CDR3 reads CASSQEGTADDQPQHF. The CDR3, as DNA: TGTGCCAGCAGCCAAGAAGGGACAGCTGATGATCAGCCCCAGCATTTT.

This chain connects TRBV7-8 to TRBJ2-2; weak D call: TRBD2 (6 bases). The germline V gene has CDR1 SGHVS and CDR2 FQNEAQ. Trimming shortened V by 3 bases and J by 8 bases, and 25 bases separated the two germline ends. This CDR3 is built from 18 residues. The CDR3 coding sequence is TGTGCCAGCAGCTTGTGGACTACTAGGTCCCCCCTGGGGGGGGAGCTGTTTTTT. Protein product: CASSLWTTRSPLGGELFF.

The V gene is TRBV7-9, the J gene TRBJ1-2, with D possibly TRBD1 on 6 matching bases. Germline CDR1 SEHNR, CDR2 FQNEAQ (reference sequence). The CDR3 is 15 amino acids. V was shortened by 8 bases and J by 1 base, with 17 bases between the two germline ends. CDR3 protein: CASGRGGDLNYGYTF. CDR3 in DNA: TGTGCCAGCGGAAGGGGGGGAGATCTTAACTATGGCTACACCTTC.

The chain links TRBV9 to TRBJ2-7; 10 bases match TRBD2. CDR3 length: 16 amino acids. Trimming removed 0 bases from V and 3 bases from J; junction bases left unmatched: 6. The germline V gene has CDR1 SGDLS and CDR2 YYNGEE. Here the CDR3 reads CASSVGLAGANYEQYF. CDR3 coding DNA: TGTGCCAGCAGCGTAGGCCTAGCGGGGGCGAACTACGAGCAGTACTTC.

CDR3 DNA: TGTGCCAGCAGCTTGGCCGTCGGGGGGCCTAATGAGCAGTTCTTC. Translation gives CASSLAVGGPNEQFF. This chain connects TRBV5-4 to TRBJ2-1; TRBD2 is a possible D gene (7 bases). The CDR3 consists of 15 residues. Trimming pared 0 bases from V and 7 bases from J, leaving 14 bases between. The germline V gene encodes CDR1 SGHNT and CDR2 YYREEE (reference sequence).

The gene calls are TRBV12-3 or TRBV12-4 and TRBJ2-7; the match to TRBD2 covers 13 bases. The CDR3 is 19 residues long. V was clipped by 4 bases and J by 2 bases; unmatched bases: 14. The CDR3 loop reads CASSSRRLAGGPSPYEQYF. CDR3 coding DNA: TGTGCCAGCAGTTCCCGACGACTAGCGGGAGGCCCTTCCCCCTACGAGCAGTACTTC.

The V call is TRBV4-3, the J call TRBJ2-3, with D perhaps being TRBD1 or TRBD2 (5 bases each). Per germline, CDR1 LGHNA and CDR2 YSLEER. Trimming removed 4 bases from V and 2 bases from J, with 7 bases in between. CDR3 length: 13 residues. In nucleotides, the CDR3 is TGCGCCAGCAGCCCGGGACCCACAGATACGCAGTATTTT. Encoded protein: CASSPGPTDTQYF.